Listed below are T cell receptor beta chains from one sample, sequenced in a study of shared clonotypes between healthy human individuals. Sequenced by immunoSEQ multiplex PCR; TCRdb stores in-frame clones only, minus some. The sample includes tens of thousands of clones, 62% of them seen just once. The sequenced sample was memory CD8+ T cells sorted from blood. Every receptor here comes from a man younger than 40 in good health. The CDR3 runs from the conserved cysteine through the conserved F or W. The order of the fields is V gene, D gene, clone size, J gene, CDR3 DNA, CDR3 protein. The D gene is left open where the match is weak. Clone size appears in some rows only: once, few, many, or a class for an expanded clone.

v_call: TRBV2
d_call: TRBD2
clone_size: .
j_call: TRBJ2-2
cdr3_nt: TGTGCCAGCAGTGAAGATCTGAGTAGACTAGCGGGAGTTGGGACCGGGGAGCTGTTTTTT
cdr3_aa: CASSEDLSRLAGVGTGELFF

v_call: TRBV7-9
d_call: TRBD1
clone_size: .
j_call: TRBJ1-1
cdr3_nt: TGTGCCAGCAGCTTTCATAGTCAGGGGGCACGAACTGAAGCTTTCTTT
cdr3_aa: CASSFHSQGARTEAFF

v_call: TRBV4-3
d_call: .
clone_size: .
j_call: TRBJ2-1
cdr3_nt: TGCGCCAGCAGCCAAGTCTGGGGGGAGGCCTACAATGAGCAGTTCTTC
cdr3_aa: CASSQVWGEAYNEQFF

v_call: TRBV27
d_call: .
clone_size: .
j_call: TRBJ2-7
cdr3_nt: TGTGCCAGCAGTTTAATCGGCGACGAGCAGTACTTC
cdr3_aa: CASSLIGDEQYF

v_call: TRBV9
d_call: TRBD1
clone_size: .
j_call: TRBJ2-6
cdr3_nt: TGTGCCAGCAGCGATCCCGGGACAGGGACCCCCTCTGGGGCCAACGTCCTGACTTTC
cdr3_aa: CASSDPGTGTPSGANVLTF

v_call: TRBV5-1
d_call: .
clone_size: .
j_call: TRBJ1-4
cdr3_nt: TGCGCCAGCAGCTTGGGTTTTAATGAAAAACTGTTTTTT
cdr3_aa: CASSLGFNEKLFF

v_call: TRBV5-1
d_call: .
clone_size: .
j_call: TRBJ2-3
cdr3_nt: TGCGCCAGCAAGAATGATCCCGGGTCTAGCACAGATACGCAGTATTTT
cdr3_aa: CASKNDPGSSTDTQYF

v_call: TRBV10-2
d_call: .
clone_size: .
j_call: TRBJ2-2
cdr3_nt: TGCGCCAGTACGCTCGCTTCGAACACCGGGGAGCTGTTTTTT
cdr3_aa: CASTLASNTGELFF

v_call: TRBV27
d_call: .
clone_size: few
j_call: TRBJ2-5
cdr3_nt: TGTGCCAGCAGTTTATTGGCTGGGGGGATCCAAGAGACCCAGTACTTC
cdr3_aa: CASSLLAGGIQETQYF

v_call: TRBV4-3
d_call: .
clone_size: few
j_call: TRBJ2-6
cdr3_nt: TGCGCCAGCAGCCAAGACTTTTCCTCTGGGGCCAACGTCCTGACTTTC
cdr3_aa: CASSQDFSSGANVLTF

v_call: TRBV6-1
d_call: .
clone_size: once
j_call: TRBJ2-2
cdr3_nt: TGTGCCAGCAGTGAACGCGGGCCAGTGTATACCGGGGAGCTGTTTTTT
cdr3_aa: CASSERGPVYTGELFF

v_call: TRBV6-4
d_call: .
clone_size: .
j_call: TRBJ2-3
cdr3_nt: TGTGCCAGCAGTGAAAGGGGACAAGGCACAGATACGCAGTATTTT
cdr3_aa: CASSERGQGTDTQYF

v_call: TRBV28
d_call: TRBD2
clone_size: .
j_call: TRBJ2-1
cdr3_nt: TGTGCCAGCATCCCTACTAGCGGGAGAAGGCAGTTCTTC
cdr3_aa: CASIPTSGRRQFF

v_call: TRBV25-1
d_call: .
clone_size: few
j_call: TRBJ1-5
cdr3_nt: TGTGCCAGCAGTGGGCAGGGGAGTAATCAGCCCCAGCATTTT
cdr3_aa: CASSGQGSNQPQHF

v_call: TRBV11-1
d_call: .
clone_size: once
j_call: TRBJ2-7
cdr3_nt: TGTGCCAGCAGCCACAGGGACAAACCCTACGAGCAGTACTTC
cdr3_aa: CASSHRDKPYEQYF

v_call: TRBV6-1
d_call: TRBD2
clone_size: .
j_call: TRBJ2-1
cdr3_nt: TGTGCCAGCAGTGAAGACAGCGGGAGGGCGTATGAGCAGTTCTTC
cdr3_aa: CASSEDSGRAYEQFF

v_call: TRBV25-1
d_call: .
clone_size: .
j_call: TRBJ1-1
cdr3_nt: TGTGCCAGCAGTGTAAACAGGGAGGACACTGAAGCTTTCTTT
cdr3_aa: CASSVNREDTEAFF

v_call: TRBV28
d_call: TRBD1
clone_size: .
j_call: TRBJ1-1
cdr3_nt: TGTGCCAGCGAGGTTCGGGGACAGGCTATGAACACTGAAGCTTTCTTT
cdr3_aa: CASEVRGQAMNTEAFF

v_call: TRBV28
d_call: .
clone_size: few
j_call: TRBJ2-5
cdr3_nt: TGTGCCAGCCGGTTTGGGGAACAACAAGTTGAGACCCAGTACTTC
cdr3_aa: CASRFGEQQVETQYF

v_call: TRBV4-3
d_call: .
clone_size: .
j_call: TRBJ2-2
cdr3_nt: TGCGCCAGCAGCCAACTAAAACCGAACACCGGGGAGCTGTTTTTT
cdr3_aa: CASSQLKPNTGELFF

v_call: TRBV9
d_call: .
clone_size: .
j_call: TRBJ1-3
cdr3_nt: TGTGCCAGCAGCGTTCTTCCAGCAGGAAACACCATATATTTT
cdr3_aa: CASSVLPAGNTIYF

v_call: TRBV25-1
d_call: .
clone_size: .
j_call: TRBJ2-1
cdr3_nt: TGTGCCAGCAGTCCCCCCAAGGGCCCCAAGACGACGTTCAATGAGCAGTTCTTC
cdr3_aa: CASSPPKGPKTTFNEQFF

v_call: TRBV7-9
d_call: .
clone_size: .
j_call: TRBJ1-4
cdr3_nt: TGTGCCAGCAGCTTTCGGCAGGCGACTAATGAAAAACTGTTTTTT
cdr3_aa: CASSFRQATNEKLFF

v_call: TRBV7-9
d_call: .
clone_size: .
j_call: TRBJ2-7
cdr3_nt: TGTGCCAGCAGCTTAGCCCCCGCGACGGGTTGGGACGAGCAGTACTTC
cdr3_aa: CASSLAPATGWDEQYF

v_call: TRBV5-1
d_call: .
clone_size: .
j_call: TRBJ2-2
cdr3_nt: TGCGCCCCCTCGGAGGTATCGAACACCGGGGAGCTGTTTTTT
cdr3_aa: CAPSEVSNTGELFF

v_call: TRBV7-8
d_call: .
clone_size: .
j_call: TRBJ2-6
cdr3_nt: TGTGCCAGCAGCCCTCACCAGTTTACACAAAGTCGGGCCAACGTCCTGACTTTC
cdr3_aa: CASSPHQFTQSRANVLTF

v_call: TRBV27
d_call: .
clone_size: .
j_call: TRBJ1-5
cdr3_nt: TGTGCCAGCAGTTTATTCGGGGTTCGCAATCAGCCCCAGCATTTT
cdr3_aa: CASSLFGVRNQPQHF

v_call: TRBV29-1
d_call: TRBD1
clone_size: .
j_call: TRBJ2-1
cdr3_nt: TGCAGCGTGCTCGGGACAGGGCTCAATGAGCAGTTCTTC
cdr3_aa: CSVLGTGLNEQFF

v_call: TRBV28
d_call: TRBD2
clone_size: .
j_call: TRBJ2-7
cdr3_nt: TGTGCCTCTAGCGGTACTTCCTACGAGCAGTACTTC
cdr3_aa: CASSGTSYEQYF

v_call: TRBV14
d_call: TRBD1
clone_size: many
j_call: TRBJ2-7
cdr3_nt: TGTGCCAGCAGCCTGGGACAGACCTACGAGCAGTACTTC
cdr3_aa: CASSLGQTYEQYF

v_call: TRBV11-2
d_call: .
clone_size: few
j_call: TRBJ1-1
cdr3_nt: TGTGCCAGCAGGACGGGGGGGCAAGAAGCTTTCTTT
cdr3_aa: CASRTGGQEAFF

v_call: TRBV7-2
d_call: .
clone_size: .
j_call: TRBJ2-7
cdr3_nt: TGTGCCAGCAGCTTCGACGGGACCTACGAGCAGTACTTC
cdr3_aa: CASSFDGTYEQYF

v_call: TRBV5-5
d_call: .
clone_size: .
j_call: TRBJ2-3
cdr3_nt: TGTGCCAGCAGCTTGACAGATACGCAGTATTTT
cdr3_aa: CASSLTDTQYF

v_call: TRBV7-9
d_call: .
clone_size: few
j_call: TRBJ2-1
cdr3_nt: TGTGCCAGCAGCGCGGGATTCGTCGATGAGCAGTTCTTC
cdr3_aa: CASSAGFVDEQFF

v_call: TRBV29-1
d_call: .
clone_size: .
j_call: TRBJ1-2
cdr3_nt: TGCAGCGTTGTAGGCAGGGGAGCCTATGGCTACACCTTC
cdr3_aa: CSVVGRGAYGYTF

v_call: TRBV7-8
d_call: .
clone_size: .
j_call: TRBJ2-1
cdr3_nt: TGTGCCAGCAGCCCCGGACCCAGCTCCTACAATGAGCAGTTCTTC
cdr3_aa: CASSPGPSSYNEQFF

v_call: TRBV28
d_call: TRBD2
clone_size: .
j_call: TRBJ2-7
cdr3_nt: TGTGCCAGCAGTTCTTACCTCAAAGATGCTGGCGGGAGCTACGAGCAGTACTTC
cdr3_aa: CASSSYLKDAGGSYEQYF

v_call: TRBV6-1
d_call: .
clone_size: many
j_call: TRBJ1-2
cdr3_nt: TGTGCCAGCAGTGAAGGGACAGTGTCGAAAGGCTACACCTTC
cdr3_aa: CASSEGTVSKGYTF

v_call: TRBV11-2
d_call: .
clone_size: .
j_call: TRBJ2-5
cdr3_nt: TGTGCCAGCGGATTGGGGGAGACCCAGTACTTC
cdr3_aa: CASGLGETQYF

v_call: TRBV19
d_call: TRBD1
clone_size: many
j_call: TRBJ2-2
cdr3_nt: TGTGCCAGTAGTATATGGGAAGGGGGCGCAGTCTCGACCGGGGAGCTGTTTTTT
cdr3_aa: CASSIWEGGAVSTGELFF

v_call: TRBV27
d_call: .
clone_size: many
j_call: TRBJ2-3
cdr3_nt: TGTGCCAGCAGTTGGCACCCCTCATCAGCGGATACGCAGTATTTT
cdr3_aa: CASSWHPSSADTQYF

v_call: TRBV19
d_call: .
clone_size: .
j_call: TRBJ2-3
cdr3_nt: TGTGCCAGTAGTGCGGAGGACAGTACAGATACGCAGTATTTT
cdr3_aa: CASSAEDSTDTQYF

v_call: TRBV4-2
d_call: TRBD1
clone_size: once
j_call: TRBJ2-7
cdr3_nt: TGTGCCAGCAGCCTACAGACAGGGGAAGGCTACGAGCAGTACTTC
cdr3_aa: CASSLQTGEGYEQYF

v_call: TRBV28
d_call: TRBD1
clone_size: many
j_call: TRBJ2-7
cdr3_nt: TGTGCCATCGAGGGACAGGGGTTTTACGAGCAGTACTTC
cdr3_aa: CAIEGQGFYEQYF

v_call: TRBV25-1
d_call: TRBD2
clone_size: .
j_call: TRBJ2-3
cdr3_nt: TGTGCCAGCAGTAACGGGAGGTCGAAGACGCAGTATTTT
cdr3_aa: CASSNGRSKTQYF

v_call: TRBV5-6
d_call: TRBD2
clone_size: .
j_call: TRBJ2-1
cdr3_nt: TGTGCCAGCAGCTTGGCGGCTAGCGGGAAATTGGGTGAGCAGTTCTTC
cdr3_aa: CASSLAASGKLGEQFF

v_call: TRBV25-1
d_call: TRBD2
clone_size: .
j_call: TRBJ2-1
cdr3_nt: TGTGCCAGCAGTACTCCTAGCGGGATAAACAATGAGCAGTTCTTC
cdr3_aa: CASSTPSGINNEQFF